The 18 T cell receptor beta chains reported below all come from one sample, sequenced in a study of cytomegalovirus exposure and HLA in healthy donors. The PCR contained 60 Vbeta and 13 Jbeta primers. Method: immunoSEQ multiplex PCR; TCRdb's copy keeps in-frame clones and lacks some. The top ten hold around 0.7% of the sample, which has 120,000 to 150,000 clones, roughly 85% seen once. The material sequenced was PBMCs. The receptors come from a male donor in good health and CMV-seronegative.

CDR3 amino acids: CASSPGGMTSGGMQYF. The CDR3 nucleotides are TGTGCCAGCAGCCCAGGGGGGATGACTAGCGGGGGTATGCAGTATTTT. V is TRBV7-2 and J is TRBJ2-3, with TRBD2 matching over 12 bases. V trimming: 5 bases; J trimming: 11 bases; junction bases outside the gene matches: 14. This CDR3 spans 16 amino acids. CDR1 is SGHTA and CDR2 is FQGNSA in the germline V gene.

The chain uses TRBV27 and TRBJ2-7, with D perhaps matching TRBD2 (5 bases). Trimming stripped 0 bases from V and 2 bases from J, with 5 bases between. From germline, CDR1 is MNHEY and CDR2 SMNVEV (reference sequence). The CDR3 spans 13 residues. DNA of the CDR3: TGTGCCAGCAGTTTATCGAGGGCCTACGAGCAGTACTTC. Translated, it gives CASSLSRAYEQYF.

A note on this clone: A read error may account for a junction end that differs from germline. The chain couples TRBV7-9 to TRBJ2-7, with TRBD1 matching 8 bases. CDR1 and CDR2 from the germline V gene are SEHNR and FQNEAQ (reference sequence). The CDR3 consists of 15 residues. The CDR3, as DNA: TGTTCCAGCACCCCATCTGGGACAGGCTCCTACGAGCAGTACTTC. This encodes CSSTPSGTGSYEQYF.

The CDR3 sequence: CAWRPGFDYGYTF. CDR3 nucleotide sequence: TGTGCCTGGAGACCGGGATTTGACTATGGCTACACCTTC. The chain recombines TRBV30 with TRBJ1-2; D unclear. The V end was cut by 3 bases, the J end by 3 bases, with 11 bases between. This CDR3 has 13 residues. Germline CDR1 reads GTSNPN; CDR2 reads SVGIG (reference sequence).

The chain couples TRBV18 to TRBJ2-1, with D tentatively TRBD2 (5 bases). The length of the CDR3 is 13 residues. V was clipped by 0 bases and J by 8 bases, with 8 bases between them. The germline CDR1 and CDR2 sequences are KGHSH and LQKENI. CDR3 amino acids: CASSPPGEDEQFF. In DNA, the CDR3 is TGTGCCAGCTCACCACCGGGAGAGGATGAGCAGTTCTTC.

This chain links TRBV7-6 with TRBJ2-1, with 16 nucleotides matching TRBD2. The CDR3 length is 16 residues. Germline V gene lookup returns CDR1 SGHVS and CDR2 FNYEAQ. V dropped 5 bases and J dropped 6; count of bases not matched to a gene: 4. In DNA, the CDR3 is TGTGCCAGCAGCCTGGGACTAGCGGGAGGGGTCAATGAGCAGTTCTTC. Residues: CASSLGLAGGVNEQFF.

V is TRBV7-2 and J is TRBJ2-5; 9 bases match TRBD2. With V trimmed by 4 bases and J by 11 bases, 17 bases remained unmatched. This CDR3 has 16 amino acids. Per the germline V gene, CDR1 is SGHTA and CDR2 is FQGNSA. The CDR3 here is CASSSRGASGAYEQYF. The CDR3, as DNA: TGTGCCAGCAGCTCGAGGGGGGCTAGCGGGGCGTATGAGCAGTACTTC.

The V and J genes are TRBV11-3 and TRBJ2-1; 11 bases are a match to TRBD1. This CDR3 contains 16 residues. The J segment lost 4 bases and the V segment lost 0 bases, leaving 2 bases of the junction unmatched. Germline lookup yields CDR1 SGHNT and CDR2 YENEEA. The DNA of the CDR3 is TGTGCCAGCAGCTTAGAGGGGACAGGGGGTTACAATGAGCAGTTCTTC. Its translation: CASSLEGTGGYNEQFF.

This chain connects TRBV30 to TRBJ1-5; a possible D gene is TRBD1 (5 bases). The germline CDR1 and CDR2 sequences are GTSNPN and SVGIG (reference sequence). CDR3 length: 14 amino acids. V was trimmed by 3 bases and J by 1 base, leaving 10 bases between them. CDR3 in DNA: TGTGCCTGGAGCCTCGGGGGGAGCAATCAGCCCCAGCATTTT. This translates into CAWSLGGSNQPQHF.

As for this clone: The sample carries other DNA sequences with the same CDR3. The V gene is TRBV27, the J gene TRBJ2-5, with TRBD1 as a possible D gene (6 bases). Trimming shortened V by 3 bases and J by 4 bases, and 9 bases separated the two germline ends. The CDR3 covers 13 residues. The germline gives CDR1 MNHEY, CDR2 SMNVEV (reference sequence). The CDR3 DNA sequence: TGTGCCAGCAGTTTCCAGGGGAGAGAGACCCAGTACTTC. Its translation is CASSFQGRETQYF.

This chain uses TRBV15 with TRBJ2-5, with 8 positions matching TRBD2. Germline assignment: CDR1 LNHNV and CDR2 YYDKDF (reference sequence). The CDR3 length is 18 residues. After removal of 3 bases from V and 0 bases from J, the junction contained 12 bases not matched to a gene. Here the CDR3 reads CATSSRLASTSYQETQYF. DNA of the CDR3: TGTGCCACCAGCAGTAGACTAGCGTCAACCTCGTACCAAGAGACCCAGTACTTC.

The count of this clone is one. A read error may produce the germline difference seen at one junction end. The identical CDR3 is also encoded by other nucleotide sequences in the sample. The V and J genes are TRBV27 and TRBJ1-4; D is undetermined. The germline gives CDR1 MNHEY, CDR2 SMNVEV (reference sequence). The CDR3 has 13 residues. CDR3 amino acids: CASSFRTNEKLFF. In nucleotides, the CDR3 is TGTGCCAGCAGTTTCCGGACTAATGAAAAGCTGTTTTTT.

This chain connects TRBV7-7 to TRBJ2-2; TRBD2 might be the D (7 bases). Trimming took 5 bases from V and 4 from J, leaving 14 bases between them. Germline assignment: CDR1 SSHAT and CDR2 FNYEAQ (reference sequence). The CDR3 is 15 amino acids. As DNA, the CDR3 is TGTGCCAGCAGCCCCCGGGGGGCTGGCACCGGGGAGCTGTTTTTT. Translation gives CASSPRGAGTGELFF.

V and J are TRBV9 and TRBJ1-4, with TRBD1 matching over 10 bases. Germline V gene sequence: CDR1 SGDLS, CDR2 YYNGEE. V lost 0 bases to trimming and J lost 5 bases; unmatched junction nucleotides: 1. This CDR3 comprises 15 residues. CDR3 amino acids: CASSVGTGGNEKLFF. The CDR3 DNA is TGTGCCAGCAGCGTAGGGACAGGGGGGAATGAAAAACTGTTTTTT.

This chain joins TRBV7-9 and TRBJ2-1, with D possibly being TRBD2 (7 bases). Germline CDR1 reads SEHNR; CDR2 reads FQNEAQ (reference sequence). This CDR3 is built from 14 residues. With 5 bases removed from V and 7 bases from J, the gap between germline ends came to 15 bases. The CDR3 DNA follows: TGTGCCAGCAGCCCCCCCGGGGGGCGGAATGAGCAGTTCTTC. It is translated as CASSPPGGRNEQFF.

This rearrangement joins TRBV19 to TRBJ2-7; 9 bases agree with TRBD1. Germline CDR1 LNHDA, CDR2 SQIVND (reference sequence). This CDR3 has 14 amino acids. The junction had 10 bases not matched to a gene; V was cut back by 7 bases and J by 6 bases. The DNA of the CDR3 is TGTGCCAGTACCTTAGGACAGGGGATTGGCGAGCAGTACTTC. Amino acids: CASTLGQGIGEQYF.

The V and J genes are TRBV5-1 and TRBJ2-1; tentatively, D is TRBD1 (5 bases). Trimming shortened V by 4 bases and J by 3 bases, and 8 bases separated the two germline ends. CDR1 and CDR2 (germline): SGHRS, YFSETQ. The CDR3 has 13 residues. The CDR3 DNA is TGCGCCAGCAGCCTCGACAGCTACAATGAGCAGTTCTTC. Translation: CASSLDSYNEQFF.

This rearrangement joins TRBV7-7 to TRBJ2-1, with D tentatively TRBD1 (6 bases). Germline V gene sequence: CDR1 SSHAT, CDR2 FNYEAQ (reference sequence). The CDR3 contains 17 residues. The V end lost 1 base, the J end lost 4 bases, and 17 bases lay between the germline ends. The CDR3 is CASSLDKGSGAYNEQFF. CDR3 nucleotides: TGTGCCAGCAGCTTAGATAAAGGGTCAGGGGCGTACAATGAGCAGTTCTTC.